This T cell receptor beta chain was found in a study of T cell repertoires in cytomegalovirus infection. On the study more broadly: CMV infection and matching HLA type were both indicated by public TCR beta signatures.

The table lists this clonotype with a few counts. Deletions cut 3 bases from V and 2 bases from J, with 10 bases between. Germline CDR1 reads LGHNA; CDR2 reads YNFKEQ. This CDR3 spans 14 amino acids. TCRdb itself ran the reads through MiXCR, one entry per CDR3 protein. The sample has about 530,000 distinct CDR3 sequences, less than 30% seen once. The receptor was isolated from a human donor in good health (CMV status not recorded). Some clones in this sample may be carry-over from other donors' samples. The chain uses TRBV4-2 and TRBJ1-2; weak D call: TRBD1 (6 bases). The sample comprised PBMCs. In DNA form, the CDR3 reads TGTGCCAGCAGCCAGGAGGGGGGGAACTATGGCTACACCTTC. Its translation is CASSQEGGNYGYTF.